These 32 T cell receptor beta chains were sequenced from one sample in a study of T cell repertoires in cytomegalovirus infection. TCRdb reprocessed the reads with MiXCR, giving one entry per CDR3 protein. The table lists about 190,000 distinct CDR3 sequences, 7.5% to 10% of them singletons. The sequenced sample consisted of PBMCs. Receptor source: a human donor in good health (CMV status not recorded). Some clones in this sample may be carry-over from other donors' samples.

V gene TRBV6-2 or TRBV6-3 combines with J gene TRBJ2-5; 10 bases fit TRBD1. The V gene end was trimmed by 6 bases and the J gene end by 2 bases; junction bases not matched to a gene: 18. Germline V CDR1 and CDR2: MNHEY, SVGEGT. The CDR3 runs to 19 residues. CDR3 residues: CASRPPRDRGRVQQETQYF. CDR3 coding DNA: TGTGCCAGCAGACCTCCCCGGGACAGGGGAAGGGTACAACAAGAGACCCAGTACTTC.

This clonotype appeared many times. The chain employs TRBV7-6 and TRBJ2-7; 7 nucleotides agree with TRBD1. The CDR3 length is 14 residues. The V gene's germline CDR1 is SGHVS and CDR2 FNYEAQ. V was clipped by 4 bases and J by 1 base; unmatched bases: 4. CDR3 protein: CASSSDRVSYEQYF. The CDR3 DNA follows: TGTGCCAGCAGCTCAGACAGGGTATCCTACGAGCAGTACTTC.

This clonotype was counted at least ten times. The chain combines TRBV7-3 with TRBJ2-6, with D hard to call. The V and J ends lost 5 bases and 4 bases respectively, with 12 bases between them. There are 15 residues in the CDR3. Germline V gene sequence: CDR1 SGHTA, CDR2 FQGTGA. Here the CDR3 reads CASSKPSGGANVLTF. The CDR3 DNA reads as TGTGCCAGCAGCAAACCCTCTGGCGGGGCCAACGTCCTGACTTTC.

This clonotype showed up many times. The genes are TRBV20-1 and TRBJ1-1; tentatively, D is TRBD1 (6 bases). The CDR3 spans 17 residues. V shed 0 bases and J shed 0 bases, with 17 bases lying between them. CDR1 and CDR2 from the germline V gene are DFQATT and SNEGSKA (reference sequence). This CDR3 reads CSARDLGASHLNTEAFF. The DNA of the CDR3 is TGCAGTGCTAGAGATCTGGGGGCAAGTCACTTGAACACTGAAGCTTTCTTT.

The chain has TRBV18 and TRBJ1-5; a possible D gene is TRBD1 (6 bases). With 4 bases removed from V and 1 base from J, the gap between germline ends came to 11 bases. The CDR3 is 15 amino acids. CDR1 and CDR2 (germline): KGHSH, LQKENI. The CDR3, as DNA: TGTGCCAGCTCACTTTCTGGGACAAGCAATCAGCCCCAGCATTTT. Amino acids: CASSLSGTSNQPQHF.

The V call is TRBV12-3 or TRBV12-4, the J call TRBJ2-7, with 7 nucleotides matching TRBD2. The CDR3 contains 14 residues. The V and J ends lost 5 bases and 0 bases, in that order; junction bases with no gene match: 4. The CDR3 loop reads CASSLSGTSYEQYF. The CDR3 bases are TGTGCCAGCAGTCTAAGCGGGACCTCCTACGAGCAGTACTTC.

In this sample, this clonotype turned up many times. The chain couples TRBV7-2 to TRBJ1-2; D is uncertain. Trimming pared 3 bases from V and 1 base from J, leaving 3 bases between. CDR1 is SGHTA, CDR2 FQGNSA, per germline. This CDR3 contains 12 residues. CDR3 sequence reads: CASSLDNYGYTF. CDR3 in DNA: TGTGCCAGCAGCTTGGATAACTATGGCTACACCTTC.

Note on this clonotype: The CDR3 does not end in the conserved phenylalanine or tryptophan, so this is likely a read error. It is unclear where the CDR3 begins or ends on the DNA, so no DNA is shown, and the CDR3 is as TCRdb lists it. The chain has TRBV7-2 and TRBJ1-1; the table's D call TRBD1 went unverified against the DNA. CDR1 and CDR2 from the germline V gene are SGHTA and FQGNSA. From its first to its last residue, the CDR3 has 14 amino acids. The CDR3 sequence is CASRKGGQNTEALV.

This clonotype was found many times. This chain joins TRBV19 and TRBJ2-7; D possibly corresponds to TRBD1 (6 bases). Germline CDR1 is LNHDA and CDR2 is SQIVND (reference sequence). Trimming removed 3 bases at V and 6 bases at J, with 12 bases between. The CDR3 length is 13 residues. For the CDR3, the DNA is TGTGCCAGTAGTATCGCCGCAGGGGCCGAGCAGTACTTC. Its translation is CASSIAAGAEQYF.

V is TRBV7-6 and J is TRBJ2-1; a possible D gene is TRBD2 (5 bases). The CDR3 extends over 14 amino acids. V lost 5 bases, J lost 4 bases, and 12 bases lay in between. From germline, CDR1 is SGHVS and CDR2 FNYEAQ. The CDR3 DNA reads as TGTGCCAGCAGCCTTCTTTCGGGGTACAATGAGCAGTTCTTC. Its translation: CASSLLSGYNEQFF.

This clonotype was observed at least ten times. V is TRBV12-3 or TRBV12-4 and J is TRBJ1-3; 9 bases map to TRBD1. V shed 1 base and J 7 bases; nucleotides not matched to a gene: 5. This CDR3 has 15 residues. In DNA, the CDR3 is TGTGCCAGCAGTTTAGATCGGACAGGGGCGAACACCATATATTTT. Translated: CASSLDRTGANTIYF.

This clonotype was seen at least ten times. This chain connects TRBV12-3 or TRBV12-4 to TRBJ1-1; TRBD1 is a possible D gene (6 bases). V was shortened by 5 bases and J by 0 bases, with 16 bases between the two germline ends. There are 16 residues in the CDR3. The CDR3 loop is CASSPRQVNMNTEAFF. The CDR3 coding sequence is TGTGCCAGCAGTCCTAGACAGGTGAACATGAACACTGAAGCTTTCTTT.

This chain links TRBV20-1 with TRBJ2-1; TRBD2 matches at 13 bases. The CDR3 runs to 16 residues. The V segment lost 6 bases and the J segment 0 bases; nucleotides outside the gene matches: 5. CDR1 and CDR2 (germline): DFQATT, SNEGSKA (reference sequence). CDR3 protein: CSALRTSGSSYNEQFF. CDR3 coding DNA: TGCAGTGCCCTTCGGACTAGCGGGAGCTCCTACAATGAGCAGTTCTTC.

This clonotype was found a few times. V and J are TRBV12-3 or TRBV12-4 and TRBJ2-5; weak D call: TRBD2 (5 bases). The CDR3 is 15 residues long. Deletions cut 1 base from V and 5 bases from J, with 14 bases between. The CDR3 reads CASSLVGDRQETQYF. CDR3 nucleotides: TGTGCCAGCAGTTTAGTCGGGGATCGTCAGGAGACCCAGTACTTC.

Ten or more counts support this clonotype. V is TRBV7-2 and J is TRBJ2-5, with 7 nucleotides matching TRBD1. CDR1 and CDR2 (germline): SGHTA, FQGNSA. Trimming removed 0 bases from V and 3 bases from J; junction bases left unmatched: 4. The CDR3 is 15 residues long. The CDR3 region has the DNA TGTGCCAGCAGCTTAGCCAGGGGGTTAGAAGAGACCCAGTACTTC. Its protein is CASSLARGLEETQYF.

This clonotype appeared many times. The rearrangement uses TRBV7-8 and TRBJ1-1; no clear D. Germline values: CDR1 SGHVS, CDR2 FQNEAQ. The CDR3 contains 11 residues. Trimming cost V 5 bases and J 8 bases, with 9 bases left between them. The CDR3 region is CASSQDGEAFF. DNA for the CDR3: TGTGCCAGCAGCCAGGACGGGGAAGCTTTCTTT.

The sample holds a few counts of this clonotype. This chain joins TRBV28 and TRBJ1-1; unclear D gene. The V end was cut by 3 bases, the J end by 7 bases, with 9 bases between. Germline CDR1 MDHEN, CDR2 SYDVKM. The length of the CDR3 is 12 residues. The CDR3 region is CASSFALIEAFF. CDR3 in DNA: TGTGCCAGCAGTTTTGCGTTGATTGAAGCTTTCTTT.

This clonotype was picked up many times. V usage is TRBV7-9 and J usage is TRBJ2-1; 11 bases are shared with TRBD2. The CDR3 covers 14 residues. J was trimmed by 7 bases and V by 5 bases; bases with no gene match: 4. Germline values: CDR1 SEHNR, CDR2 FQNEAQ (reference sequence). CDR3 sequence: CASSATSGSNEQFF. In DNA, the CDR3 is TGTGCCAGCAGCGCCACTAGCGGGAGTAATGAGCAGTTCTTC.

This clonotype was seen ten or more times. This chain links TRBV5-4 with TRBJ2-2; D is unresolved. Germline values: CDR1 SGHNT, CDR2 YYREEE (reference sequence). V was clipped by 4 bases and J by 6 bases, with 7 bases between them. The CDR3 is 12 amino acids. The CDR3 coding sequence is TGTGCCAGCAGCCCGCTCGCCGGGGAGCTGTTTTTT. Protein: CASSPLAGELFF. Full variable domain (missing parts from reference TRBV5-4 and TRBJ2-2): ETGVTQSPTHLIKTRGQQVTLRCSSQSGHNTVSWYQQALGQGPQFIFQYYREEENGRGNFPPRFSGLQFPNYSSELNVNALELDDSALYLCASSPLAGELFFGEGSRLTVL.

This clonotype was observed many times. The genes are TRBV28 and TRBJ1-5, with D possibly matching TRBD1 (5 bases). CDR1 and CDR2 (germline): MDHEN, SYDVKM. The CDR3 runs 15 residues. V shed 3 bases and J shed 0 bases, with 9 bases lying between them. The CDR3 DNA follows: TGTGCCAGCAGTTTGGGGCGGTATAGCAATCAGCCCCAGCATTTT. Translation gives CASSLGRYSNQPQHF.

This clonotype was picked up many times. V and J are TRBV2 and TRBJ2-2, with D perhaps matching TRBD1 (6 bases). Germline-derived CDR1 and CDR2 are SNHLY and FYNNEI. Trimming removed 5 bases from V and 2 bases from J, with 9 bases in between. This CDR3 region has 14 residues. The CDR3: CASSLGGNTGELFF. The CDR3 DNA reads TGTGCCAGCAGTCTAGGGGGAAACACCGGGGAGCTGTTTTTT.

This clonotype showed up many times. The rearrangement joins TRBV7-8 to TRBJ1-2, with D possibly matching TRBD1 (5 bases). This CDR3 has 13 residues. The germline V gene encodes CDR1 SGHVS and CDR2 FQNEAQ. The V gene lost 0 bases and the J gene lost 8 bases, with 10 bases spanning the gap. In nucleotides, the CDR3 is TGTGCCAGCAGCTTAGCGGAGGGGTACGGCTACACCTTC. This codes for CASSLAEGYGYTF.

Many counts were recorded for this clonotype. The chain joins TRBV19 to TRBJ1-1; D ambiguous. The germline V gene has CDR1 LNHDA and CDR2 SQIVND (reference sequence). V was cut by 3 bases and J by 6 bases, with 8 bases left in between. The CDR3 runs to 12 residues. The CDR3 coding sequence is TGTGCCAGTAGTATGCGGCCTTCTGAAGCTTTCTTT. Protein sequence: CASSMRPSEAFF.

This sequence joins TRBV12-3 or TRBV12-4 and TRBJ1-2; 7 positions agree with TRBD1. With V trimmed by 7 bases and J by 7 bases, 6 bases remained unmatched. The CDR3 loop spans 12 amino acids. CDR3: CASKQGSAGYTF. In DNA, the CDR3 is TGTGCCAGCAAACAGGGGTCCGCTGGCTACACCTTC.

Many counts were recorded for this clonotype. This chain links TRBV6-2 or TRBV6-3 with TRBJ2-1, with 11 bases aligning to TRBD2. Germline CDR1 is MNHEY and CDR2 is SVGEGT. After removal of 2 bases from V and 4 bases from J, the junction contained 13 bases not matched to a gene. CDR3 length equals 19 residues. The CDR3: CASSYGTSGSRLRYNEQFF. DNA for the CDR3: TGTGCCAGCAGTTACGGTACTAGCGGGAGTCGACTTCGGTACAATGAGCAGTTCTTC.

V gene TRBV6-2 or TRBV6-3 combines with J gene TRBJ2-1, with TRBD2 matching 14 bases. V shed 6 bases and J 10 bases; nucleotides not matched to a gene: 8. The CDR3 totals 15 residues. Germline V CDR1 and CDR2: MNHEY, SVGEGT. The CDR3 DNA reads as TGTGCCAGCAGCCTGGGACTAGCGGGGGTATCGGAGCAGTTCTTC. Its translation: CASSLGLAGVSEQFF.

In its sample, this clonotype was seen a few times. The V and J genes are TRBV18 and TRBJ1-1; D is unresolved. The germline V gene encodes CDR1 KGHSH and CDR2 LQKENI. The CDR3 consists of 15 residues. Trimming left V 4 bases short and J 2 bases short, with 14 bases between. The CDR3 sequence is CASSLYKGRNTEAFF. The CDR3 nucleotides read TGTGCCAGCTCACTTTACAAGGGCCGAAACACTGAAGCTTTCTTT.

The DNA for the CDR3 is TGTGCCAGCAGCCACCAAGGGGGGAGCCATGGCTACACCTTC. Translating gives CASSHQGGSHGYTF. This chain links TRBV6-1 with TRBJ1-2, with a weak D call TRBD1 (6 bases). The CDR3 sequence is 14 residues long. Trimming stripped 6 bases from V and 6 bases from J, with 17 bases between. CDR1 MNHNS and CDR2 SASEGT come from the germline V gene.

This clonotype was seen a handful of times. V gene TRBV20-1 combines with J gene TRBJ2-6; D remains unclear. Germline CDR1 and CDR2: DFQATT and SNEGSKA (reference sequence). Trimming took off 0 bases at V and 0 bases at J, with 15 bases between the two ends. The CDR3 spans 18 residues. DNA for the CDR3: TGCAGTGCTAGAGATCGCCTAGGCAGGCACTCTGGGGCCAACGTCCTGACTTTC. Encoded protein: CSARDRLGRHSGANVLTF.

The chain employs TRBV24-1 and TRBJ2-5; D remains unclear. Trimming removed 4 bases from V and 2 bases from J, with 7 bases in between. This CDR3 is built from 13 residues. The germline CDR1 and CDR2 sequences are KGHDR and SFDVKD. The CDR3 loop is CATSDAGQETQYF. The DNA of the CDR3 is TGTGCCACCAGTGACGCAGGACAAGAGACCCAGTACTTC.

Ten or more counts support this clonotype. J is TRBJ2-7 and V is TRBV6-2 or TRBV6-3; D might be TRBD2 (6 bases). CDR1 and CDR2 (germline): MNHEY, SVGEGT. The CDR3 contains 13 residues. V was cut by 7 bases and J by 3 bases, with 13 bases left in between. CDR3 residues: CASKEGSIYEQYF. In DNA, the CDR3 is TGTGCCAGCAAGGAGGGTTCGATCTACGAGCAGTACTTC.

This clonotype was counted many times. J is TRBJ2-5 and V is TRBV7-2; 8 bases align to TRBD2. Germline V lookup: CDR1 SGHTA, CDR2 FQGNSA. V trimming: 5 bases; J trimming: 2 bases; junction bases outside the gene matches: 7. The CDR3 is made up of 15 amino acids. The CDR3 region is CASSLRPGGQETQYF. The CDR3 nucleotides read TGTGCCAGCAGCCTCCGCCCGGGGGGGCAAGAGACCCAGTACTTC.